This T cell receptor (beta chain) emerged from a study of OX40 agonist ivuxolimab in advanced cancers. Germline CDR1 and CDR2: WSHSY and SAAADI. The CDR3 consists of 13 residues. V was cut by 2 bases and J by 7 bases, with 9 bases left in between. Only in-frame clones appear in the TCRdb table, and some are missing; sequencing was by immunoSEQ multiplex PCR. This sample yields approximately 24,000 clones, of which 75% to 85% are seen a single time; approximately 2% belongs to the top ten. The input for sequencing was CD4+ or CD8+ T cells sorted from blood, taken in a trial of the OX40 agonist ivuxolimab. This TCR was sampled from an adult with an advanced solid tumor such as melanoma, head and neck, liver or kidney cancer. The rearrangement links TRBV10-2 to TRBJ1-5, with D perhaps matching TRBD1 (5 bases). CDR3 sequence reads: CASSEGGEQPQHF. CDR3 sequence (DNA): TGCGCCAGCAGTGAGGGGGGGGAGCAGCCCCAGCATTTT.